This T cell receptor (beta chain) was captured by sequencing in a study of blood T cell repertoires in COVID-19. For the study at large: PBMCs, B-cell-depleted T cells, or T cells provided the cDNA or gDNA that made up the material.

This CDR3 region has 17 residues. Germline CDR1 MNHEY, CDR2 SVGEGT. The trim removed 2 bases at V and 2 bases at J, leaving 10 bases unmatched. In the source study's methods: Reference gene primer amplification gave nucleated cell count estimates. Some clones are missing from TCRdb's copy, which holds only in-frame ones; the method was immunoSEQ multiplex PCR. Clonal size and the V and J genes are those of that table, whereas D and trimming came from the DNA. The sample contains 120,000 to 150,000 clones, approximately 85% of which appear only once. This chain connects TRBV6-2 or TRBV6-3 to TRBJ2-5; 8 nucleotides align to TRBD2. Sequenced sample: peripheral blood. The sequence was obtained from a human donor with acute or convalescent COVID-19. The donor label of this sample is uncertain. CDR3 region: CASSYGGSGTVQETQYF. CDR3 coding DNA: TGTGCCAGCAGTTACGGAGGTAGCGGGACGGTACAAGAGACCCAGTACTTC.